A selection of T cell receptor beta chains follows, all from one sample in a study of persistence of HIV-infected CD4 T cells. Which antigens these TCRs recognize remains unknown. Assay: immunoSEQ multiplex PCR; the TCRdb copy retains only in-frame clones and omits some. Of under 60,000 clones listed, over 70% are singletons. The sequenced sample was CD4+ T cells sorted from PBMCs after approximately 19-hour stimulation, obtained from a patient who received antiretroviral therapy. These TCRs come from an adult man with HIV who was CMV-seropositive. Both conserved end residues are part of each CDR3. D genes are given only for firm matches. Not all rows give a size; the values are once, few, many and, for expanded clones, a class.

V gene	J gene	D gene	clone size	CDR3 DNA	CDR3 protein
TRBV5-1	TRBJ1-5	TRBD1	.	TGCGCCAGCAGCTTTGGGACAGGACATGGTGAGCCCCAGCATTTT	CASSFGTGHGEPQHF
TRBV25-1	TRBJ1-2	.	.	TGTGCCAGCAACCGTGATGGGAAGTATGGCTACACCTTC	CASNRDGKYGYTF
TRBV3-1/TRBV3-2	TRBJ1-1	TRBD1	.	TGTGCCAGCAGCCAAAGACAGGGTCGGACTGAAGCTTTCTTT	CASSQRQGRTEAFF
TRBV3-1/TRBV3-2	TRBJ1-4	.	.	TGTGCCAGCAGCCGTGCAAATGAAAAACTGTTTTTT	CASSRANEKLFF
TRBV3-1/TRBV3-2	TRBJ1-2	.	.	TGTGCCAGCAGCCAAGAAGGCAGGGGCGGCTACACCTTC	CASSQEGRGGYTF
TRBV7-9	TRBJ1-2	.	.	TGTGCCAGCAGGATGACCGGTCAGGAGAACTATGGCTACACCTTC	CASRMTGQENYGYTF
TRBV6-2/TRBV6-3	TRBJ1-6	.	.	TGTGCCAGCAGTTCACAGGGAATGGGAACTTCACCCCTCCACTTT	CASSSQGMGTSPLHF
TRBV29-1	TRBJ1-1	.	.	TGCAGCGTCGTTCGCGGACAGACGGTGAGCACTGAAGCTTTCTTT	CSVVRGQTVSTEAFF
TRBV6-2/TRBV6-3	TRBJ2-6	.	.	TGTGCCAGCAGTTACCCAGGACGGCGGGGGGCCAACGTCCTGACTTTC	CASSYPGRRGANVLTF
TRBV18	TRBJ1-1	TRBD1	.	TGTGCCAGCTCACCGGACAGGGCCAAGGGAGAAGCTTTCTTT	CASSPDRAKGEAFF
TRBV6-1	TRBJ1-1	.	.	TGTGCCAGCAGTGACAGGGCCACTGAAGCTTTCTTT	CASSDRATEAFF
TRBV15	TRBJ2-1	.	.	TGTGCCACCAGCAGCGGGGACGTCTCCTACAATGAGCAGTTCTTC	CATSSGDVSYNEQFF
TRBV5-1	TRBJ2-1	TRBD2	.	TGCGCCAGCAGCTCGATACGACTAGCGGGAGACAATGAGCAGTTCTTC	CASSSIRLAGDNEQFF
TRBV4-1	TRBJ2-4	TRBD1	.	TGCGCCAGCAGCCAAAGTCCCTTCGACAGGGGGGGGGCCAAAAACATTCAGTACTTC	CASSQSPFDRGGAKNIQYF
TRBV7-2	TRBJ2-1	.	.	TGTGCCAGCAGCTTGCTTGACTGGGAACATGAGCAGTTCTTC	CASSLLDWEHEQFF
TRBV19	TRBJ2-6	.	.	TGTGCCACTCGGGACCGGCCTAACTCTGGGGCCAACGTCCTGACTTTC	CATRDRPNSGANVLTF
TRBV9	TRBJ1-1	TRBD1	.	TGTGCCAGCAGCGTGAAGGGGGCCAACACTGAAGCTTTCTTT	CASSVKGANTEAFF
TRBV10-3	TRBJ2-7	TRBD1	once	TGTGCCATCAGTGAGTCCCACAGGGGAAGGGAGCAGTACTTC	CAISESHRGREQYF
TRBV13	TRBJ2-3	.	.	TGTGCCAGCGGGGAGGGCACAGATACGCAGTATTTT	CASGEGTDTQYF
TRBV20-1	TRBJ2-7	.	.	TGCAGTGCTTTCTCCTACGAGCAGTACTTC	CSAFSYEQYF
TRBV11-2	TRBJ1-1	.	.	TGTGCCAGCAGCTTAGAGAGGGGTATCGTGACTGAAGCTTTCTTT	CASSLERGIVTEAFF
TRBV2	TRBJ1-1	.	.	TGTGCCAGCAGAGGCCAGAGGAACACTGAAGCTTTCTTT	CASRGQRNTEAFF
TRBV19	TRBJ1-2	.	.	TGTGCCAGTAGCAGTGGACAGAATTGGCACTATGGCTACACCTTC	CASSSGQNWHYGYTF
TRBV6-5	TRBJ2-7	.	.	TGTGCCAGCAGGTTGGACGGGGCAACCTACGAGCAGTACTTC	CASRLDGATYEQYF
TRBV10-3	TRBJ1-1	TRBD1	.	TGTGCCATCAGTGCCGCAGGACAGGGAGGCACTGAAGCTTTCTTT	CAISAAGQGGTEAFF
TRBV20-1	TRBJ1-4	TRBD1	.	TGCAGTGCTAGTCCTGACAGGGATGAAAAACTGTTTTTT	CSASPDRDEKLFF
TRBV5-1	TRBJ1-1	TRBD1	few	TGCGCCAGCAGCGGGACTGCAGGGGGGACTGAAGCTTTCTTT	CASSGTAGGTEAFF
TRBV7-2	TRBJ2-2	.	.	TGTGCCAGCAGCAGAATCCTAGAAAACACCGGGGAGCTGTTTTTT	CASSRILENTGELFF